Below are 22 T cell receptor beta chains sequenced from a single sample in a study of cytomegalovirus exposure and HLA in healthy donors. The PCR used 60 Vbeta and 13 Jbeta primers. Profiling relied on immunoSEQ multiplex PCR, and the TCRdb table lists in-frame clones only, not all of them. Of some 85,000 clones listed, roughly 83% are singletons. Sequenced material: PBMCs. The receptor set was obtained from a man in his late teens or twenties in good health and CMV-seronegative.

This chain joins TRBV7-3 and TRBJ2-1, with TRBD2 matching 8 bases. The CDR3 is 14 amino acids. Trimming cost V 1 base and J 7 bases; bases outside gene matches: 3. The germline V gene has CDR1 SGHTA and CDR2 FQGTGA. The chain's CDR3 is CASSLMPSGNEQFF. The CDR3 DNA reads TGTGCCAGCAGCTTAATGCCTAGCGGGAATGAGCAGTTCTTC.

V is TRBV28 and J is TRBJ1-3; D perhaps matches TRBD1 (6 bases). The ends were cut back, 6 bases at V and 4 bases at J, with 16 bases in the middle. The germline gives CDR1 MDHEN, CDR2 SYDVKM. The CDR3 is 15 residues long. This CDR3 is CASSPMGGRGNTIYF. The CDR3 nucleotides are TGTGCCAGCAGCCCGATGGGGGGGCGAGGAAACACCATATATTTT.

V is TRBV5-1 and J is TRBJ1-1; 8 bases are a match to TRBD1. The junction had 4 bases not matched to a gene; V was cut back by 2 bases and J by 1 base. The CDR3 loop spans 15 amino acids. Looked up from germline, CDR1 is SGHRS and CDR2 is YFSETQ. The CDR3 is CASSFGGQANTEAFF. CDR3 in DNA: TGCGCCAGCAGCTTTGGGGGACAGGCGAACACTGAAGCTTTCTTT.

This sequence joins TRBV7-2 and TRBJ1-1; the D gene is possibly TRBD1 (6 bases). CDR3 length: 16 amino acids. Germline CDR1 and CDR2: SGHTA and FQGNSA. V was pared by 5 bases and J by 5 bases, with 21 bases between. Here the CDR3 DNA reads TGTGCCAGCAGCACAGGACCTCTTAGAAGGGGGACTGAAGCTTTCTTT. Translated: CASSTGPLRRGTEAFF.

The table lists this clone with a few counts. J is TRBJ1-2 and V is TRBV7-3; no clear D. Trimming pared 4 bases from V and 2 bases from J, leaving 17 bases between. The germline gives CDR1 SGHTA, CDR2 FQGTGA. The CDR3 consists of 16 residues. The CDR3 sequence: CASSSSPADSNYGYTF. The CDR3 bases are TGTGCCAGCAGCTCCTCCCCTGCCGACTCCAACTATGGCTACACCTTC.

V gene TRBV12-5 combines with J gene TRBJ1-1, with unresolved D. V dropped 1 base and J dropped 7 bases, with 10 bases sitting between them. This CDR3 spans 13 amino acids. Germline lookup yields CDR1 LGHNT and CDR2 FRNRAP. The CDR3 sequence: CASGLGGVGEAFF. CDR3 bases: TGTGCTAGTGGTTTGGGGGGAGTTGGTGAAGCTTTCTTT.

V and J are TRBV2 and TRBJ2-1; a possible D gene is TRBD2 (6 bases). The CDR3 length is 12 residues. Germline-derived CDR1 and CDR2 are SNHLY and FYNNEI. V shed 7 bases and J shed 7 bases, with 11 bases lying between them. The CDR3 DNA reads as TGTGCCAGCACCGGGGGAGAGAATGAGCAGTTCTTC. Translated, it gives CASTGGENEQFF.

This clone was seen only a few times. The gene calls are TRBV12-5 and TRBJ2-1; possibly TRBD1 for D (5 bases). V dropped 6 bases and J dropped 7 bases, with 16 bases sitting between them. This CDR3 contains 14 residues. Germline assignment: CDR1 LGHNT and CDR2 FRNRAP. The CDR3 DNA follows: TGTGCTAGTGGGCTAGTGGGGCCGCTAAATGAGCAGTTCTTC. This gives the protein CASGLVGPLNEQFF. The full variable domain, in which reference TRBV12-5 and TRBJ2-1 provide the parts outside the CDR3, is DARVTQTPRHKVTEMGQEVTMRCQPILGHNTVFWYRQTMMQGLELLAYFRNRAPLDDSGMPKDRFSAEMPDATLATLKIQPSEPRDSAVYFCASGLVGPLNEQFFGPGTRLTVL.

The chain has TRBV9 and TRBJ2-7; 14 positions match TRBD2. Unmatched junction bases numbered 7, after V lost 0 bases and J lost 2 bases. This CDR3 is built from 18 residues. The germline V gene encodes CDR1 SGDLS and CDR2 YYNGEE. The CDR3 DNA reads as TGTGCCAGCAGCGTAGGACTAGCGGGAGGGCTCGCTACCTACGAGCAGTACTTC. Residues: CASSVGLAGGLATYEQYF.

V and J are TRBV7-2 and TRBJ1-2; perhaps TRBD1 as D (6 bases). The CDR3 contains 15 residues. V was pared by 5 bases and J by 1 base, with 14 bases between. Germline-derived CDR1 and CDR2 are SGHTA and FQGNSA. CDR3 DNA: TGTGCCAGCAGCCAAGGTGGGACATTTAACTATGGCTACACCTTC. It specifies CASSQGGTFNYGYTF.

The rearrangement links TRBV14 to TRBJ1-2; D might be TRBD1 (5 bases). Germline V gene lookup returns CDR1 SGHDN and CDR2 FVKESK. The ends were cut back, 1 base at V and 6 bases at J, with 15 bases in the middle. This CDR3 is 15 amino acids long. The CDR3 is CASSQGWRGWDGYTF. In DNA, the CDR3 is TGTGCCAGCAGCCAAGGATGGCGGGGGTGGGATGGCTACACCTTC.

Concerning this clone: This specimen includes other DNA sequences encoding the same CDR3. The V gene is TRBV19, the J gene TRBJ1-4, with 7 bases that match TRBD1. The CDR3 runs to 15 residues. Germline lookup yields CDR1 LNHDA and CDR2 SQIVND (reference sequence). With V trimmed by 5 bases and J by 4 bases, 7 bases remained unmatched. The CDR3 DNA sequence: TGTGCCAGTAGTTCTCCGGGACAGCTTAATGAAAAACTGTTTTTT. Its translation is CASSSPGQLNEKLFF.

The CDR3 DNA sequence: TGTGCCAGCAGCTTAACGTCCGCGGGAGGGGGGCCCACAGATACGCAGTATTTT. Amino acids: CASSLTSAGGGPTDTQYF. The gene calls are TRBV7-3 and TRBJ2-3; 9 nucleotides align to TRBD2. The germline gives CDR1 SGHTA, CDR2 FQGTGA. Trimming removed 0 bases from V and 2 bases from J; junction bases left unmatched: 9. The CDR3 has 18 amino acids.

The chain employs TRBV19 and TRBJ2-2; 10 nucleotides agree with TRBD2. CDR1 is LNHDA, CDR2 SQIVND, per germline (reference sequence). The ends lost 10 bases at V and 3 bases at J; junction bases unmatched: 26. CDR3 length: 21 amino acids. The CDR3 nucleotides are TGTGCCACCGGAGGGGAATGGGTCTCACCTAGCGGGAGTTCGGACACCGGGGAGCTGTTTTTT. Its protein is CATGGEWVSPSGSSDTGELFF.

The rearrangement links TRBV7-9 to TRBJ1-2; no reliable D call. Trimming removed 1 base from V and 8 bases from J, with 14 bases in between. The length of the CDR3 is 14 residues. Germline CDR1 and CDR2: SEHNR and FQNEAQ (reference sequence). CDR3 DNA: TGTGCCAGCAGCTTAGGGAGGGAATTAGGCGGCTACACCTTC. This gives the protein CASSLGRELGGYTF.

In DNA form, the CDR3 reads TGTGCCAGCAGGGACGGACAGGGTCGGTCCTACGAGCAGTACTTC. Translation gives CASRDGQGRSYEQYF. This chain joins TRBV7-2 and TRBJ2-7, with 8 positions matching TRBD1. V gave up 6 bases and J gave up 1 base; unmatched junction bases: 8. Per the germline V gene, CDR1 is SGHTA and CDR2 is FQGNSA. The CDR3 length is 15 residues.

A single count supports this clone. J is TRBJ1-2 and V is TRBV6-1, with TRBD1 as a possible D gene (6 bases). The length of the CDR3 is 15 residues. Germline V gives CDR1 MNHNS, CDR2 SASEGT. V lost 2 bases, J lost 8 bases, and 18 bases lay in between. CDR3 sequence (DNA): TGTGCCAGCAGTGAACTGGGGCTGGGGGCTTACGGCTACACCTTC. Translating it yields CASSELGLGAYGYTF.

The V gene is TRBV7-9, the J gene TRBJ2-7; D ambiguous. CDR1 SEHNR and CDR2 FQNEAQ come from the germline V gene (reference sequence). This CDR3 has 11 amino acids. V was shortened by 5 bases and J by 1 base, with 3 bases between the two germline ends. CDR3 residues: CASSESYEQYF. The CDR3 DNA follows: TGTGCCAGCAGCGAGTCCTACGAGCAGTACTTC. The full variable domain, rest sourced from reference TRBV7-9 and TRBJ2-7, is DTGVSQNPRHKITKRGQNVTFRCDPISEHNRLYWYRQTLGQGPEFLTYFQNEAQLEKSRLLSDRFSAERPKGSFSTLEIQRTEQGDSAMYLCASSESYEQYFGPGTRLTVT.

This chain uses TRBV7-6 with TRBJ2-1; D perhaps matches TRBD2 (5 bases). CDR3 length: 15 residues. Trimming removed 5 bases at V and 4 bases at J, with 15 bases between. Germline loops: CDR1 SGHVS, CDR2 FNYEAQ. The CDR3 sequence is CASSPLGGSYNEQFF. The CDR3 DNA reads TGTGCCAGCAGCCCCCTTGGCGGGTCTTACAATGAGCAGTTCTTC. The full variable domain, in which reference TRBV7-6 and TRBJ2-1 provide the parts outside the CDR3, is GAGVSQSPRYKVTKRGQDVALRCDPISGHVSLYWYRQALGQGPEFLTYFNYEAQQDKSGLPNDRFSAERPEGSISTLTIQRTEQRDSAMYRCASSPLGGSYNEQFFGPGTRLTVL.

CDR3 sequence: CAWKGGGTDTQYF. For the CDR3, the DNA is TGTGCCTGGAAGGGTGGAGGGACAGATACGCAGTATTTT. The chain is built from TRBV30 and TRBJ2-3; a possible D gene is TRBD2 (6 bases). Trimming pared 4 bases from V and 3 bases from J, leaving 11 bases between. In germline, CDR1 is GTSNPN, CDR2 SVGIG (reference sequence). CDR3 length: 13 residues.

This rearrangement joins TRBV11-3 to TRBJ2-2; a possible D gene is TRBD2 (6 bases). This CDR3 is 14 amino acids long. Trimming left V 2 bases short and J 3 bases short, with 7 bases between. Per germline, CDR1 SGHNT and CDR2 YENEEA. CDR3 bases: TGTGCCAGCAGCTTAACGGGGGACACCGGGGAGCTGTTTTTT. Protein: CASSLTGDTGELFF.

This sequence joins TRBV28 and TRBJ2-7; unclear D gene. The CDR3 covers 14 residues. CDR1 is MDHEN, CDR2 SYDVKM, per germline. V lost 5 bases, J lost 0 bases, and 11 bases lay in between. The CDR3 region has the DNA TGTGCCAGCAGTCGCGTACCTACCTCCTACGAGCAGTACTTC. Translation gives CASSRVPTSYEQYF.